These 7 T cell receptor beta chains were sequenced from one sample in a study of T cells in localized non-small cell lung cancer. Produced via immunoSEQ multiplex PCR; TCRdb's table is partial and in-frame only. The sample lists tens of thousands of clones, over 75% occurring once. Source: peripheral blood, taken before any cancer treatment. The receptors derive from a male donor at least 60 years old with stage III squamous cell lung carcinoma.

This clone came up a few times. This chain connects TRBV11-2 to TRBJ2-3, with TRBD1 as a possible D gene (6 bases). This CDR3 region has 16 residues. Germline V CDR1 and CDR2: SGHAT, FQNNGV. The V end was cut by 5 bases, the J end by 0 bases, with 15 bases between. For the CDR3, the DNA is TGTGCCAGCAGCCCGAGAGGGGGTCTTAGCACAGATACGCAGTATTTT. This sequence encodes CASSPRGGLSTDTQYF.

This clone turned up a few times. The gene calls are TRBV7-3 and TRBJ1-1; D gene ambiguous. Germline V gene data show CDR1 as SGHTA and CDR2 as FQGTGA. CDR3 size: 13 residues. V was pared by 4 bases and J by 0 bases, with 6 bases between. CDR3 bases: TGTGCCAGCAGCTATGAGGTGAACACTGAAGCTTTCTTT. Translation: CASSYEVNTEAFF. The full variable domain, completed using reference TRBV7-3 and TRBJ1-1, is GAGVSQTPSNKVTEKGKYVELRCDPISGHTALYWYRQSLGQGPEFLIYFQGTGAADDSGLPNDRFFAVRPEGSVSTLKIQRTERGDSAVYLCASSYEVNTEAFFGQGTRLTVV.

The chain has TRBV2 and TRBJ1-3; D is possibly TRBD1 (5 bases). Germline V CDR1 and CDR2: SNHLY, FYNNEI. The CDR3 is 16 amino acids. The ends were cut back, 6 bases at V and 0 bases at J, with 15 bases in the middle. Here the CDR3 DNA reads TGTGCCAGCAGGAGTGCGTTGGACAACTCTGGAAACACCATATATTTT. Amino acid sequence: CASRSALDNSGNTIYF. Full variable domain (outside the CDR3, taken from reference TRBV2 and TRBJ1-3): EPEVTQTPSHQVTQMGQEVILRCVPISNHLYFYWYRQILGQKVEFLVSFYNNEISEKSEIFDDQFSVERPDGSNFTLKIRSTKLEDSAMYFCASRSALDNSGNTIYFGEGSWLTVV.

This chain joins TRBV19 and TRBJ1-5; no clear D. The V gene lost 6 bases and the J gene lost 6 bases, with 21 bases spanning the gap. CDR1 is LNHDA and CDR2 is SQIVND in the germline V gene (reference sequence). The CDR3 sequence is 16 residues long. CDR3 loop: CASSLTRNRQRQPQHF. In DNA, the CDR3 is TGTGCCAGTAGCTTAACCCGGAATCGTCAACGTCAGCCCCAGCATTTT.

The genes are TRBV5-1 and TRBJ2-7, with 8 bases fitting TRBD1. Per germline, CDR1 SGHRS and CDR2 YFSETQ. V lost 4 bases, J lost 2 bases, and 8 bases stayed unmatched. The CDR3 totals 15 residues. CDR3 residues: CASSPGTGTPYEQYF. CDR3 DNA sequence: TGCGCCAGCAGCCCGGGGACAGGCACCCCCTACGAGCAGTACTTC.

This chain links TRBV7-3 with TRBJ2-1; D possibly matches TRBD1 or TRBD2 (6 bases each). This CDR3 contains 16 residues. From germline, CDR1 is SGHTA and CDR2 FQGTGA. The V end was cut by 5 bases, the J end by 0 bases, with 14 bases between. Here the CDR3 reads CASSPPGALSYNEQFF. For the CDR3, the DNA is TGTGCCAGCAGCCCCCCGGGGGCCCTCTCCTACAATGAGCAGTTCTTC.

The chain has TRBV6-1 and TRBJ1-2, with D unclear. Trimming shortened V by 1 base and J by 5 bases, and 11 bases separated the two germline ends. The CDR3 has 14 amino acids. CDR1 MNHNS and CDR2 SASEGT come from the germline V gene. The CDR3: CASSEDLYLYGYTF. CDR3 DNA: TGTGCCAGCAGTGAAGACTTGTATCTTTATGGCTACACCTTC.